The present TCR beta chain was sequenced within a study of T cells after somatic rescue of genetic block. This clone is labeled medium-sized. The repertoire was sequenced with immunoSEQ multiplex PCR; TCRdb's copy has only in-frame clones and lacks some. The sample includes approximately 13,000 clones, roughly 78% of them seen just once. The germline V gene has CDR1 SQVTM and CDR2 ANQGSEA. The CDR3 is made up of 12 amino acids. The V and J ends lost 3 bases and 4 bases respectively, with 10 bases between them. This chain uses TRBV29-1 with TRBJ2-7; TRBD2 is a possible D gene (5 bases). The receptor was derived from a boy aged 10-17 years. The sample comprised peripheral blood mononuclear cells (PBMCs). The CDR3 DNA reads TGCAGCGTTGAGGTGAAGCGGTACGAGCAGTACTTC. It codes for CSVEVKRYEQYF.